What follows describes a single T cell receptor (beta chain). Measured with immunoSEQ multiplex PCR; TCRdb has only the in-frame clones, and not every one. Seen here are about 220,000 clones, just under 95% observed once, and the top ten hold approximately 1.6%. The sample originates from a study of control samples from healthy donors and cancer patients. This CDR3 has 14 amino acids. Between the trimmed V and J ends, which lost 3 bases and 2 bases, there was a span of 11 bases. Germline V CDR1 and CDR2: SGHRS, YFSETQ. The sample taken for sequencing was blood. V gene TRBV5-1 combines with J gene TRBJ1-2; weak D call: TRBD1 (6 bases). This clonotype originated in a man over 45 in good health. The CDR3 DNA sequence: TGCGCCAGCAGCTCGGTCGGGACAAACTATGGCTACACCTTC. Amino acids: CASSSVGTNYGYTF.